The entry below gives a single T cell receptor (beta chain) sequence along with its context. This entry comes from a study of blood T cell repertoires in COVID-19. Study-wide background: Researchers got acute and convalescent COVID-19 samples from the United States, Italy and Spain. The cDNA or gDNA used as material had been derived from T cells, B-cell-depleted T cells, or PBMCs.

Original analysis: Amplified reference gene primers provided the basis for estimating nucleated cell counts. Sequencing used immunoSEQ multiplex PCR; TCRdb keeps in-frame clones, though not all of them. D and trimming come from the DNA, and the V and J calls and clone size come from that table. The repertoire holds under 350,000 clones, with around four fifths as singletons. With V trimmed by 4 bases and J by 3 bases, 4 bases remained unmatched. This CDR3 has 13 amino acids. Germline V gives CDR1 SGHRS, CDR2 YFSETQ. Sequenced: peripheral blood. This chain links TRBV5-1 with TRBJ2-7, with 7 bases matching TRBD1. The sequence was obtained from a man aged 55 to 70 who had recovered from COVID-19. CDR3 DNA: TGCGCCAGCAGCCAAAGGACAGGCTACGAGCAGTACTTC. Its translation is CASSQRTGYEQYF.